This T cell receptor (beta chain) was sequenced during a study of T cell repertoires in cytomegalovirus infection. Looking at the study overall: CMV epitopes used comprised recently identified HLA-C-restricted ones and well-studied HLA-B-restricted ones. Public TCR beta signatures provided an indication of both CMV infection and a matching HLA type.

V lost 5 bases and J lost 1, with 12 bases in between. Germline values: CDR1 MNHEY, CDR2 SMNVEV (reference sequence). The CDR3 runs to 15 residues. Comment on this clonotype: What it binds is unknown.

TCRdb used MiXCR to reprocess the reads, holding one entry per CDR3 protein. Of about 770,000 distinct CDR3 sequences in the sample, almost 30% were seen once. This sample comprised cultured CD8+ T cells from PBMCs, obtained from culture after CMV antigen stimulation. The TCR sequence derives from a human donor in good health (CMV status not recorded). Some clones in this sample may be carry-over from other donors' samples. This chain connects TRBV27 to TRBJ2-4, with D perhaps matching TRBD1 (6 bases). The CDR3 region is CASSPRGHAKNIQYF. The CDR3, as DNA: TGTGCCAGCAGTCCAAGGGGACACGCCAAAAACATTCAGTACTTC.